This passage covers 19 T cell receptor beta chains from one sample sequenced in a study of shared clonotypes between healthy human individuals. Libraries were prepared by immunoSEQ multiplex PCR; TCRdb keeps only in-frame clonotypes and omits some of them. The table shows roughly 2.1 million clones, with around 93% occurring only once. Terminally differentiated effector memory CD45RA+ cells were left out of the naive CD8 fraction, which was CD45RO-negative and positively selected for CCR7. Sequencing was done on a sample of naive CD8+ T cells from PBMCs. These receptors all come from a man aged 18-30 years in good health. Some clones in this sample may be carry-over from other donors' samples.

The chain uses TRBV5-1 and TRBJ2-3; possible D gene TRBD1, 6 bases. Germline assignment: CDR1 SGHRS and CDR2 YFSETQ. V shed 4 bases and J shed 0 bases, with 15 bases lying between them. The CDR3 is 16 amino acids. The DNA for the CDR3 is TGCGCCAGCAGCCTGTGGACGAGGGGGAGCACAGATACGCAGTATTTT. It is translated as CASSLWTRGSTDTQYF.

The chain's CDR3 is CASSLVPVPPHNEQFF. In DNA, the CDR3 is TGTGCCAGCAGCTTAGTCCCGGTCCCCCCCCACAATGAGCAGTTCTTC. The gene calls are TRBV7-9 and TRBJ2-1, with D unresolved. Between the trimmed V and J ends, which lost 1 base and 5 bases, there was a span of 15 bases. The CDR3 runs 16 residues. CDR1 and CDR2 (germline): SEHNR, FQNEAQ (reference sequence).

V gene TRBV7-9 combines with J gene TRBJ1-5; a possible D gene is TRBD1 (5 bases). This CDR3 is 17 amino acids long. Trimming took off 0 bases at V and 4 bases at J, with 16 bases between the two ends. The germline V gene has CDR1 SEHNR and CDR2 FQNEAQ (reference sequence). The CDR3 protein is CASSLAGPGQGNQPQHF. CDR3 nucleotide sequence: TGTGCCAGCAGCTTAGCGGGACCGGGGCAGGGAAATCAGCCCCAGCATTTT.

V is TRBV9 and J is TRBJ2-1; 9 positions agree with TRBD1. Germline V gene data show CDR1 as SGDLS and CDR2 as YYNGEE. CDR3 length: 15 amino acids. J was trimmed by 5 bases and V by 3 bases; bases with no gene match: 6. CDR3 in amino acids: CASSELQGAHNEQFF. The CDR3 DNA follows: TGTGCCAGCAGCGAATTACAGGGGGCCCACAATGAGCAGTTCTTC.

CDR3 residues: CASSYLGPAGNQPQHF. Written as DNA, the CDR3 is TGTGCCAGCAGTTACTTGGGGCCTGCGGGAAATCAGCCCCAGCATTTT. The chain links TRBV6-6 to TRBJ1-5; D possibly corresponds to TRBD1 (5 bases). The ends were cut back, 1 base at V and 4 bases at J, with 14 bases in the middle. Looked up from germline, CDR1 is MNHNY and CDR2 is SVGAGI (reference sequence). There are 16 residues in the CDR3.

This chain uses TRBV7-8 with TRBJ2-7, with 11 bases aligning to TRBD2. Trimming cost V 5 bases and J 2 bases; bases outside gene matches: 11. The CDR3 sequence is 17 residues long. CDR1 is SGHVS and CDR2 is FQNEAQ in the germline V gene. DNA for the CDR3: TGTGCCAGCAGCACTCTAGTCGGGACTAGCGGAGCCTACGAGCAGTACTTC. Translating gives CASSTLVGTSGAYEQYF.

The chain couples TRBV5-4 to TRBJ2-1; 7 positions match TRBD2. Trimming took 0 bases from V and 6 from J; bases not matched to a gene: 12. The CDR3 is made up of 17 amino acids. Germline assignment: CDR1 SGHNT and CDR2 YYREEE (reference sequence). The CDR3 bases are TGTGCCAGCAGCTTGGGGGTGAAGGCGCGGGAGCTCAATGAGCAGTTCTTC. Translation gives CASSLGVKARELNEQFF.

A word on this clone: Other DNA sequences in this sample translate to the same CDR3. The CDR3 protein is CASSLARGTEAFF. CDR3 in DNA: TGTGCCAGCAGCTTAGCCCGGGGGACTGAAGCTTTCTTT. The chain links TRBV7-8 to TRBJ1-1, with D perhaps TRBD1 (5 bases). The length of the CDR3 is 13 residues. The germline V and J ends were trimmed by 0 bases and 5 bases, with 7 bases remaining between them. Germline V gene sequence: CDR1 SGHVS, CDR2 FQNEAQ.

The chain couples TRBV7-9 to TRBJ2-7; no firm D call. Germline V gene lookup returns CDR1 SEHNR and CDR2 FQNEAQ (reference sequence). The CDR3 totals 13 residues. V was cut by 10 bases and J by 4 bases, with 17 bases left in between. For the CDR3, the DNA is TGTGCCACCCAAACGAGTGGCGTTTACGAGCAGTACTTC. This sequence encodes CATQTSGVYEQYF.

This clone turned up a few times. The CDR3 loop reads CASSVLDDEQYF. The CDR3, as DNA: TGTGCCAGCAGCGTACTGGACGACGAGCAGTACTTC. The chain couples TRBV9 to TRBJ2-7; D uncertain. The germline CDR1 and CDR2 sequences are SGDLS and YYNGEE. V shed 1 base and J shed 5 bases, with 7 bases lying between them. The CDR3 loop spans 12 amino acids.

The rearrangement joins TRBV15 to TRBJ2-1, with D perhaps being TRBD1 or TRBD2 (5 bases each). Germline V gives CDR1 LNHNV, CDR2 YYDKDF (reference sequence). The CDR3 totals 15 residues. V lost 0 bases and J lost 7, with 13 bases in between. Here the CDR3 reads CATSRDGDPLNEQFF. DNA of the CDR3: TGTGCCACCAGCAGAGATGGGGACCCCCTTAATGAGCAGTTCTTC.

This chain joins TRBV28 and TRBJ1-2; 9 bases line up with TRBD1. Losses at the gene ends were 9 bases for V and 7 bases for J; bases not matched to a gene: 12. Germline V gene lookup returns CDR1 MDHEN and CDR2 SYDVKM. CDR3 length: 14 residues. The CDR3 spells CASQIRDRVGGYTF. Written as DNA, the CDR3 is TGTGCCAGTCAAATCCGGGACAGGGTCGGTGGCTACACCTTC.

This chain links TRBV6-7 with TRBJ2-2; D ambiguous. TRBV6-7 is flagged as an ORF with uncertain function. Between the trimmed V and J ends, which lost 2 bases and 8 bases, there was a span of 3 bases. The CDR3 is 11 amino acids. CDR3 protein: CASSYGGELFF. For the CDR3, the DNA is TGTGCCAGCAGTTACGGAGGGGAGCTGTTTTTT.

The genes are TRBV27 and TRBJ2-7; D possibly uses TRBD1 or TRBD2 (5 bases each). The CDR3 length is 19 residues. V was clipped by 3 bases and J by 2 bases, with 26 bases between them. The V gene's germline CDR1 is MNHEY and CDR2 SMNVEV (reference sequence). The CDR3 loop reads CASSFRGPISGEQAYEQYF. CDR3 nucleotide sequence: TGTGCCAGCAGTTTTCGGGGACCGATTTCGGGCGAGCAAGCCTACGAGCAGTACTTC.

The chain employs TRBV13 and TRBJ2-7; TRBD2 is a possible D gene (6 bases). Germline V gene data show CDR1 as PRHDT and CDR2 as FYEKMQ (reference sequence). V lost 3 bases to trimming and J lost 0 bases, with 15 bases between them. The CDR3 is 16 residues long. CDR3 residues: CASSLRWGDVSYEQYF. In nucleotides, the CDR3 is TGTGCCAGCAGCTTGAGATGGGGGGACGTCTCCTACGAGCAGTACTTC.

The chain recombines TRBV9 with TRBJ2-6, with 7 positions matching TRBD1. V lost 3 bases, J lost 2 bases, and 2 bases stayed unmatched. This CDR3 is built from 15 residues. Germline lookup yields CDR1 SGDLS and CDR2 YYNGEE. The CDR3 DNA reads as TGTGCCAGCAGCGGACAGGGCCCTGGGGCCAACGTCCTGACTTTC. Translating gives CASSGQGPGANVLTF.

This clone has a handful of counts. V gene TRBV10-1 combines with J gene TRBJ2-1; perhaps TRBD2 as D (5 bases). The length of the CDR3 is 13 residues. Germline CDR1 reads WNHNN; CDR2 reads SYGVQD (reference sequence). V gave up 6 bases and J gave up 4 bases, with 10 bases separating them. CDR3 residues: CASSTGKYNEQFF. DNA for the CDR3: TGCGCCAGCAGCACCGGGAAATACAATGAGCAGTTCTTC.

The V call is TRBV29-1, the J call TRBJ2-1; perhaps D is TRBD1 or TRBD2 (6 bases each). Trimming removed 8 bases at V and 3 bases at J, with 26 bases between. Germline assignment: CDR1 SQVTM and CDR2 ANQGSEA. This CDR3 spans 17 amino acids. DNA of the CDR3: TGCAGCACCTCCGCGTTGGGGGGCACCACCGTCTACAATGAGCAGTTCTTC. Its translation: CSTSALGGTTVYNEQFF.

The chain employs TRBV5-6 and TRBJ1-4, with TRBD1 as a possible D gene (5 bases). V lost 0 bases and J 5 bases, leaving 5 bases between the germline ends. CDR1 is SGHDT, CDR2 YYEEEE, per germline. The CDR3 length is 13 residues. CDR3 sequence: CASSLGQNEKLFF. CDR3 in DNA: TGTGCCAGCAGCTTGGGACAGAATGAAAAACTGTTTTTT. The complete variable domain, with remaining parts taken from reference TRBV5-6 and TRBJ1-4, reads DAGVTQSPTHLIKTRGQQVTLRCSPKSGHDTVSWYQQALGQGPQFIFQYYEEEERQRGNFPDRFSGHQFPNYSSELNVNALLLGDSALYLCASSLGQNEKLFFGSGTQLSVL.